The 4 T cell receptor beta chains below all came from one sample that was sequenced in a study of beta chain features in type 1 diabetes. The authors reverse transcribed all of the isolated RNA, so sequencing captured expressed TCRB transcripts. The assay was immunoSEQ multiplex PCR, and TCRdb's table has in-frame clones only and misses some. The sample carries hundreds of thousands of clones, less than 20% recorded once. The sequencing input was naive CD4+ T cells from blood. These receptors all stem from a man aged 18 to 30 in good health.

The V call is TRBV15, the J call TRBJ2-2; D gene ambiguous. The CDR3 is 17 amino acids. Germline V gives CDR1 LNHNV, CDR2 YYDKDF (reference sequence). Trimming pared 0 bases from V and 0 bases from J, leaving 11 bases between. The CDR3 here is CATSRDRVQANTGELFF. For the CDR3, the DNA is TGTGCCACCAGCAGAGATCGAGTGCAGGCGAACACCGGGGAGCTGTTTTTT.

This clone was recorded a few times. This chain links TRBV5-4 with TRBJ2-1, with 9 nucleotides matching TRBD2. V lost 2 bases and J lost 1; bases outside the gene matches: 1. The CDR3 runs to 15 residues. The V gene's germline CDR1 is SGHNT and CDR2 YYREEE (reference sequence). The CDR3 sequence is CASSFSGGSYNEQFF. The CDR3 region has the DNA TGTGCCAGCAGCTTTAGCGGGGGTTCCTACAATGAGCAGTTCTTC.

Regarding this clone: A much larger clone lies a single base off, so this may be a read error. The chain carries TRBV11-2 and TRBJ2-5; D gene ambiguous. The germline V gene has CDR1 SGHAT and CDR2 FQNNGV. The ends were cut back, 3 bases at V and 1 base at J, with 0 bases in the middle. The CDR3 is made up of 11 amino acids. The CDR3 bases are TGTGCCAGCAGCTTCCAAGAGACCCAGTACTTC. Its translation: CASSFQETQYF.

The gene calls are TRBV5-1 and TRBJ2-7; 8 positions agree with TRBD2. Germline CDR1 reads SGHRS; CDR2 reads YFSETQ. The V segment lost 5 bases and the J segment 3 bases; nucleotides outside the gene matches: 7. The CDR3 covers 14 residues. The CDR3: CASRGAGVGYEQYF. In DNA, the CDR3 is TGCGCCAGCAGGGGAGCGGGAGTGGGCTACGAGCAGTACTTC.